A selection of T cell receptor beta chains follows, all from one sample in a study of blood T cell repertoires in COVID-19. TCRdb keeps only in-frame clones here, not all; method: immunoSEQ multiplex PCR. The table includes around 110,000 clones, 80% detected once. Sequencing was done on a sample of peripheral blood. These receptors came from a man between 60 and 75 years old with active or convalescent COVID-19. Each CDR3 is given with its conserved first and last residue. Fields, in order: clone size, V gene, CDR3 protein. For some rows the clone size is stated as once, few or many, or as a class when expanded; others skip it.

.	TRBV5-1	CASSSSGTYSYEQYF
.	TRBV11-2	CASSRTSGGYNEQFF
.	TRBV20-1	CSASLTAGGGPDTQYF
.	TRBV19	CASSIVGGRNQPQHF
.	TRBV5-4	CASSRGTDYNSPLHF
few	TRBV18	CASSTGAPEAFF
few	TRBV19	CASSIDAGDLYSNQPQHF
.	TRBV5-6	CASSFRDRYYEQYF
.	TRBV20-1	CSASDRRNPYEQYF
.	TRBV3-1/TRBV3-2	CASSAEGGEKLFF
.	TRBV5-1	CASSLEQDITTDTQYF
.	TRBV7-2	CASSPTVNTEAFF
.	TRBV21-1	CASTRGREGRDEQFF
.	TRBV6-2/TRBV6-3	CASSKSGTGLNNEQYF
.	TRBV20-1	CSASPQATNEKLFF
.	TRBV21-1	CASSKQRRTGGLAIAKNIQYF
.	TRBV4-3	CASSPDRGLDEQYF
.	TRBV15	CATSIQQGRAEFF
.	TRBV5-1	CASSSVEHNEKLFF
.	TRBV12-5	CASGSGPEGVDQPQHF
.	TRBV29-1	CSVEGQNRESPYHYGYTF
.	TRBV6-5	CASSLGQGRQPQHF
.	TRBV7-2	CASSIWRNTEAFF
once	TRBV5-4	CASSLDPGQGRGTEAFF
.	TRBV7-8	CASSRSGRNTDTQYF
.	TRBV6-5	CASSLASGRVNEQFF
.	TRBV29-1	CSVGQTYEQYF